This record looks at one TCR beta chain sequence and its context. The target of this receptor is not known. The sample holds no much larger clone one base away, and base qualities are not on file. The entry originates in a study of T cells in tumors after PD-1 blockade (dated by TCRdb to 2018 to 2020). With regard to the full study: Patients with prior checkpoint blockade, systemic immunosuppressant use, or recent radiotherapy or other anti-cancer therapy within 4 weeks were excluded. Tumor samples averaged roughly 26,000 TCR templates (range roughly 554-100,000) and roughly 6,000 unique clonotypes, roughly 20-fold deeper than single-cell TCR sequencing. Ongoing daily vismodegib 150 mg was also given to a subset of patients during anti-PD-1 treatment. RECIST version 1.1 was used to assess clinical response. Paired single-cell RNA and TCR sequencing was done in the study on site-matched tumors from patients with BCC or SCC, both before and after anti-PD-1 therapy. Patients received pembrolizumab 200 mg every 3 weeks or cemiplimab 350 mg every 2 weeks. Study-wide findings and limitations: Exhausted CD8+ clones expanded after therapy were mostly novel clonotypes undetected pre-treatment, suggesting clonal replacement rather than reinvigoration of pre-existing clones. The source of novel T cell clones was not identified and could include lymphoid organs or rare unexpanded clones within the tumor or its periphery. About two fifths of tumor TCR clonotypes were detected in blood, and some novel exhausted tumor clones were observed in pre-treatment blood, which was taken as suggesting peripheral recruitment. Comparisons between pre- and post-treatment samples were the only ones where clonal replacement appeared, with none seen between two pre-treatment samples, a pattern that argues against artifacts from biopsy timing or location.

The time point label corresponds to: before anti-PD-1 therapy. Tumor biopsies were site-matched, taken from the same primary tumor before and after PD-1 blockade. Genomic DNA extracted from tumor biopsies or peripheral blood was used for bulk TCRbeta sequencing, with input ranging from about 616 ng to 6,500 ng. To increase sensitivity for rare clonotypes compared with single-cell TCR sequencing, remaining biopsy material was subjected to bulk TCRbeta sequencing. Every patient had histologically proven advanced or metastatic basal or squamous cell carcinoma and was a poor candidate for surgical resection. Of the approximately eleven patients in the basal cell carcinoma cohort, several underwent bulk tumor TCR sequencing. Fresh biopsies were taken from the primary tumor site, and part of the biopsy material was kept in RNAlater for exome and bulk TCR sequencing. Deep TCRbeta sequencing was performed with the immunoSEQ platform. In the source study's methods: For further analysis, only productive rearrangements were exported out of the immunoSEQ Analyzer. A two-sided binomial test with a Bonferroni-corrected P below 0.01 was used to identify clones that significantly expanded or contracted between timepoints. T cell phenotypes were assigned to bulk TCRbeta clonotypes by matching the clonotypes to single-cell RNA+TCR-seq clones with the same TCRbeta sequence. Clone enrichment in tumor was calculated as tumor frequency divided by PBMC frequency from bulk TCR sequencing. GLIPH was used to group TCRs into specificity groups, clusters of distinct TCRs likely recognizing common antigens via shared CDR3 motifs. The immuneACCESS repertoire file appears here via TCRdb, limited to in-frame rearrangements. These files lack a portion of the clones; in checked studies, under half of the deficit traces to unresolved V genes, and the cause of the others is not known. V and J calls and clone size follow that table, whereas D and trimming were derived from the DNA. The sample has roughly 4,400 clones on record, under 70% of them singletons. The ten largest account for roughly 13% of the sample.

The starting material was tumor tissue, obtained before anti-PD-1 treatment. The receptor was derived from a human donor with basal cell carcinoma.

The CDR3 reads as follows: CASSAGRDEETQYF. The DNA reads as follows: TGTGCCAGCAGCGCCGGGAGGGATGAAGAGACCCAGTACTTC. The chain was built from TRBV9 and TRBJ2-5; 8 bases in between match TRBD2. The CDR3, cysteine through phenylalanine, is 14 amino acids long. Only the CDR3 portion is preserved as DNA: 42 bases, with reading frame beginning at the first base. Trimming takes 3 bases off V and 3 bases off J; junction bases not matched to a gene: 4. CDR1 SGDLS and CDR2 YYNGEE are derived from the germline V gene.